These T cell receptor beta chains were read from a single sample in a study of pediatric ulcerative colitis. Measured with immunoSEQ multiplex PCR; TCRdb has only the in-frame clones, and not every one. The sample yields under 50,000 clones, 60% to 85% seen once. The specimen was gut tissue. Source of these receptors: a girl aged 10-17 years with moderate ulcerative colitis. The CDR3 runs from the conserved cysteine through the conserved F or W. Each record gives: V gene, clone size, D gene, J gene, CDR3 DNA, CDR3 protein. D genes are given only for firm matches. Not every row has a clone size; where given, it reads once, few, many or a size class.

TRBV5-1	NA	NA	TRBJ2-1	TGCGCCAGCAGCTCAGACTCCTACAATGAGCAGTTCTTC	CASSSDSYNEQFF
TRBV5-1	NA	TRBD2	TRBJ2-3	TGCGCCAGCAGCTTGGCCCCCTCTAGCGGGAGGGGAGATACGCAGTATTTT	CASSLAPSSGRGDTQYF
TRBV4-2	NA	NA	TRBJ2-6	TGTGCCAGCAGCCAAGCGATAACAGGGGCCAACGTCCTGACTTTC	CASSQAITGANVLTF
TRBV7-9	few	NA	TRBJ1-2	TGTGCCAGCAGCTTAGAAGGGGCGGTCGGCTACACCTTC	CASSLEGAVGYTF
TRBV20-1	NA	NA	TRBJ2-7	TGCAGTGCAGCGGATTCCTACGAGCAGTACTTC	CSAADSYEQYF
TRBV2	NA	NA	TRBJ2-5	TGTGCCAGCACCGAAGGGGCGGACCCAGGGATGTCGGAGACCCAGTACTTC	CASTEGADPGMSETQYF
TRBV5-6	NA	NA	TRBJ2-7	TGTGCCAGCAGCTTGCCGCGCTCCTACGAGCAGTACTTC	CASSLPRSYEQYF
TRBV4-2	NA	TRBD1	TRBJ2-7	TGTGCCAGCAGCCAATCAATAACCGGGACAGGGATCTACGAGCAGTACTTC	CASSQSITGTGIYEQYF
TRBV7-2	NA	NA	TRBJ1-1	TGTGCCAGCAGCACAACAGGGAACACTGAAGCTTTCTTT	CASSTTGNTEAFF
TRBV28	NA	TRBD2	TRBJ2-7	TGTGCCAGCAGAGGGGCAGGGAGGGAATACGAGCAGTACTTC	CASRGAGREYEQYF
TRBV18	NA	TRBD2	TRBJ2-1	TGTGCCAGCTCCCTTTCGCCGGGACTAGCGGTCTATGAGCAGTTCTTC	CASSLSPGLAVYEQFF
TRBV5-4	few	TRBD1	TRBJ1-1	TGTGCCAGCAGCTTGGCCTCGACAGGGGTGGGGACTTTCTTT	CASSLASTGVGTFF
TRBV29-1	NA	NA	TRBJ2-4	TGCAGCGTGGTCGGAACAAACATTCAGTACTTC	CSVVGTNIQYF
TRBV7-9	few	NA	TRBJ1-2	TGTGCCAGCAGCTTAGGCGGCAGGACCGTTTATGGCTACACCTTC	CASSLGGRTVYGYTF
TRBV7-2	NA	NA	TRBJ1-1	TGTGCCAGCAGCTTAGATGGGTGGAACACTGAAGCTTTCTTT	CASSLDGWNTEAFF
TRBV13	NA	TRBD1	TRBJ1-1	TGTGCCAGCAGCTTAACCGGGACAGCGACCTTCACTGAAGCTTTCTTT	CASSLTGTATFTEAFF